This T cell receptor (beta chain) appears in the sequencing data of a study of OX40 agonist ivuxolimab in advanced cancers. At the level of the study: Ivuxolimab, an antibody that agonizes OX40 (CD134), was administered to the patients. Overall study findings and caveats: Partial responders at 0.1-3.0 mg/kg had among the lowest clonal expansion. Antigen specificity remained undetermined for the expanded peripheral T cells.

Repertoires were generated with immunoSEQ multiplex PCR, while TCRdb's copy carries only in-frame clones and drops some. Of 45,000 to 60,000 clones in the sample, about 90% were seen once. Germline V gene sequence: CDR1 MNHNS, CDR2 SASEGT. The CDR3 length is 13 residues. The V gene end was trimmed by 8 bases and the J gene end by 11 bases; junction bases not matched to a gene: 13. This clone has a handful of counts. Its antigen remains unidentified. The sample in question was CD4+ or CD8+ T cells sorted from blood, obtained in a trial of the OX40 agonist ivuxolimab. The chain has TRBV6-1 and TRBJ1-1; 8 nucleotides match TRBD1. The receptor was isolated from an adult with an advanced solid tumor such as melanoma, head and neck, liver or kidney cancer. CDR3 nucleotides: TGTGCCAGCCCGGGACAGGCGGTTCCTGGGGCTTTCTTT. Protein: CASPGQAVPGAFF.